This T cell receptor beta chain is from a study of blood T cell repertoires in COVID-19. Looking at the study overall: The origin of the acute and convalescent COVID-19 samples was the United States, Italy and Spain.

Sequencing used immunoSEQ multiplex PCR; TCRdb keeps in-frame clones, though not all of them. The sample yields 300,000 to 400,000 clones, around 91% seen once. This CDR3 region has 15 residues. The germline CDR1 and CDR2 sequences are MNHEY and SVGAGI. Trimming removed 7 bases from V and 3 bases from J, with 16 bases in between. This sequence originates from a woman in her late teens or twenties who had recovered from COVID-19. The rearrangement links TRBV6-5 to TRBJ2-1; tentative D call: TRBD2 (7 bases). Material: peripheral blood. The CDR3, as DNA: TGTGCCAGCACCGGGGGGCCCCGGGGCTACAATGAGCAGTTCTTC. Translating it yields CASTGGPRGYNEQFF.